The next 20 T cell receptor beta chains were all read from a single sample in a study of blood T cell repertoires in COVID-19. The table came from immunoSEQ multiplex PCR; TCRdb's copy has only in-frame clones and leaves some out. The data hold approximately 500,000 clones, with roughly 91% observed a single time. Sequencing used peripheral blood. These receptor sequences come from a woman aged 50 to 60 with COVID-19, enrolled during active disease.

The rearrangement joins TRBV9 to TRBJ2-7; 7 positions agree with TRBD1. Looked up from germline, CDR1 is SGDLS and CDR2 is YYNGEE. The CDR3 is made up of 14 amino acids. V lost 7 bases and J lost 4; bases outside the gene matches: 11. In DNA form, the CDR3 reads TGTGCCAGCTCGATCCGGGACAGAGAGTACGAGCAGTACTTC. It encodes CASSIRDREYEQYF.

The chain uses TRBV18 and TRBJ1-1; D unclear. V was clipped by 7 bases and J by 0 bases, with 12 bases between them. Per germline, CDR1 KGHSH and CDR2 LQKENI. The CDR3 runs to 14 residues. The CDR3 loop is CASLSREMNTEAFF. The CDR3 bases are TGTGCCAGCTTAAGCCGGGAAATGAACACTGAAGCTTTCTTT.

This clone was observed once. Different DNA sequences within this sample yield the same CDR3. This sequence joins TRBV27 and TRBJ1-5, with a weak D call TRBD1 (5 bases). Between the trimmed V and J ends, which lost 2 bases and 2 bases, there was a span of 10 bases. Germline V CDR1 and CDR2: MNHEY, SMNVEV (reference sequence). The CDR3 runs to 15 residues. As DNA, the CDR3 is TGTGCCAGCAGTTTAGCAGGGTTGGGCAATCAGCCCCAGCATTTT. Translation gives CASSLAGLGNQPQHF.

This chain connects TRBV12-5 to TRBJ2-7; TRBD1 agrees at 7 bases. CDR1 is LGHNT, CDR2 FRNRAP, per germline. This CDR3 comprises 13 residues. The junction had 5 bases not matched to a gene; V was cut back by 5 bases and J by 4 bases. CDR3 nucleotides: TGTGCTAGTGGTAAGGGGGCTACATACGAGCAGTACTTC. Encoded protein: CASGKGATYEQYF.

This clone was seen more than once but under ten times. V usage is TRBV3-1 (or the pseudogene TRBV3-2) and J usage is TRBJ1-4, with D uncertain. There are 12 residues in the CDR3. Germline V gene lookup returns CDR1 LGHDT and CDR2 YNNKEL (reference sequence). V was clipped by 3 bases and J by 3 bases, with 2 bases between them. The CDR3 is CASSHANEKLFF. CDR3 DNA: TGTGCCAGCAGCCACGCTAATGAAAAACTGTTTTTT.

This chain connects TRBV24-1 to TRBJ1-2; the D gene is possibly TRBD1 (6 bases). This CDR3 is 14 amino acids long. CDR1 KGHDR and CDR2 SFDVKD come from the germline V gene. V shed 3 bases and J shed 4 bases, with 11 bases lying between them. Here the CDR3 DNA reads TGTGCCACCAGTGATCCCGGACAGATCTATGGCTACACCTTC. Amino acids: CATSDPGQIYGYTF.

V is TRBV27 and J is TRBJ1-2; tentative D call: TRBD1 (6 bases). The germline V gene has CDR1 MNHEY and CDR2 SMNVEV (reference sequence). Trimming pared 7 bases from V and 8 bases from J, leaving 20 bases between. The CDR3 length is 14 residues. The CDR3 nucleotides read TGTGCCAGCACTCCCTTAGGGGGGGTTGGAGGCTACACCTTC. Translating it yields CASTPLGGVGGYTF.

The V call is TRBV7-6, the J call TRBJ2-2, with 8 bases that match TRBD2. This CDR3 spans 13 amino acids. Trimming cost V 4 bases and J 6 bases; bases outside gene matches: 1. From germline, CDR1 is SGHVS and CDR2 FNYEAQ. The CDR3 DNA sequence: TGTGCCAGCAGCTCCGGGGGGGCCGGGGAGCTGTTTTTT. Translating gives CASSSGGAGELFF.

The V gene is TRBV5-1, the J gene TRBJ1-1; 9 bases fit TRBD1. V trimming: 5 bases; J trimming: 0 bases; junction bases outside the gene matches: 2. Germline V gene lookup returns CDR1 SGHRS and CDR2 YFSETQ. The CDR3 contains 14 residues. The CDR3 DNA is TGCGCCAGCAGTACAGGGGGCCTGAACACTGAAGCTTTCTTT. This translates into CASSTGGLNTEAFF.

The chain couples TRBV5-4 to TRBJ2-1, with D perhaps matching TRBD2 (6 bases). Deletions cut 0 bases from V and 5 bases from J, with 12 bases between. Germline CDR1 and CDR2: SGHNT and YYREEE (reference sequence). The CDR3 has 15 amino acids. DNA for the CDR3: TGTGCCAGCAGCTTGGGGGACTGGGGGAACAATGAGCAGTTCTTC. Translated, it gives CASSLGDWGNNEQFF.

The chain joins TRBV15 to TRBJ2-7; tentatively, D is TRBD2 (5 bases). V lost 0 bases, J lost 9 bases, and 15 bases lay in between. The germline V gene has CDR1 LNHNV and CDR2 YYDKDF (reference sequence). This CDR3 is 14 amino acids long. For the CDR3, the DNA is TGTGCCACCAGCAGAGATCTCGCGGAGGTCGGGCAGTACTTC. It translates to CATSRDLAEVGQYF. Full variable domain (outside the CDR3, taken from reference TRBV15 and TRBJ2-7): DAMVIQNPRYQVTQFGKPVTLSCSQTLNHNVMYWYQQKSSQAPKLLFHYYDKDFNNEADTPDNFQSRRPNTSFCFLDIRSPGLGDTAMYLCATSRDLAEVGQYFGPGTRLTVT.

This rearrangement joins TRBV9 to TRBJ2-7; 9 bases agree with TRBD1. CDR1 SGDLS and CDR2 YYNGEE come from the germline V gene. Trimming cost V 4 bases and J 3 bases; bases outside gene matches: 5. CDR3 length equals 14 residues. In DNA, the CDR3 is TGTGCCAGCAGCCCCCGGGACAGGGACTACGAGCAGTACTTC. It translates to CASSPRDRDYEQYF. The whole variable domain, remainder taken from reference TRBV9 and TRBJ2-7, is DSGVTQTPKHLITATGQRVTLRCSPRSGDLSVYWYQQSLDQGLQFLIQYYNGEERAKGNILERFSAQQFPDLHSELNLSSLELGDSALYFCASSPRDRDYEQYFGPGTRLTVT.

V gene TRBV27 combines with J gene TRBJ1-5; 8 bases are shared with TRBD1. Germline V gene data show CDR1 as MNHEY and CDR2 as SMNVEV (reference sequence). Trimming took 5 bases from V and 4 from J; bases not matched to a gene: 10. CDR3 length: 16 amino acids. This CDR3 reads CASSPDRGRLNQPQHF. The CDR3 DNA is TGTGCCAGCAGTCCAGACAGGGGTCGGCTAAATCAGCCCCAGCATTTT.

This clone is a singleton in its sample. V and J are TRBV4-1 and TRBJ2-3; 7 bases are a match to TRBD1. CDR3 length: 20 amino acids. Germline lookup yields CDR1 MGHRA and CDR2 YSYEKL. V lost 5 bases to trimming and J lost 2 bases; unmatched junction nucleotides: 22. Here the CDR3 reads CASSFMPPGQISLNTDTQYF. The CDR3 DNA reads TGCGCCAGCAGCTTTATGCCCCCGGGACAGATATCTTTGAACACAGATACGCAGTATTTT.

This chain connects TRBV9 to TRBJ1-1; TRBD1 matches 7 bases. The CDR3 extends over 13 amino acids. The junction had 5 bases not matched to a gene; V was cut back by 3 bases and J by 6 bases. Germline CDR1 and CDR2: SGDLS and YYNGEE. The DNA for the CDR3 is TGTGCCAGCAGCGGGACAGGTAACGCTGAAGCTTTCTTT. It encodes CASSGTGNAEAFF.

J is TRBJ1-1 and V is TRBV30; TRBD1 matches at 9 bases. Losses at the gene ends were 5 bases for V and 5 bases for J; bases not matched to a gene: 9. CDR3 size: 14 residues. Germline CDR1 is GTSNPN and CDR2 is SVGIG (reference sequence). The chain's CDR3 is CAWEPGTGSTEAFF. Written as DNA, the CDR3 is TGTGCCTGGGAACCCGGGACAGGGTCAACTGAAGCTTTCTTT.

The rearrangement links TRBV7-2 to TRBJ1-2; TRBD1 is a possible D gene (5 bases). Germline CDR1 and CDR2: SGHTA and FQGNSA. Trimming took 3 bases from V and 5 from J, leaving 13 bases between them. This CDR3 spans 14 amino acids. The CDR3 is CASSLGVSGYGYTF. Here the CDR3 DNA reads TGTGCCAGCAGCTTGGGGGTGAGCGGGTATGGCTACACCTTC.

V gene TRBV7-3 combines with J gene TRBJ2-2; 8 bases align to TRBD1. This CDR3 has 15 amino acids. The germline V gene encodes CDR1 SGHTA and CDR2 FQGTGA. J gave up 5 bases and V 5 bases, and 7 bases lay outside the gene matches. The CDR3 coding sequence is TGTGCCAGCAGCCAAAGGACAGGGTCGACCGGGGAGCTGTTTTTT. Amino acid sequence: CASSQRTGSTGELFF.

The rearrangement joins TRBV10-2 to TRBJ1-2; the D gene is possibly TRBD1 (6 bases). The CDR3 runs 12 residues. The V gene's germline CDR1 is WSHSY and CDR2 SAAADI. Trimming stripped 5 bases from V and 2 bases from J, with 6 bases between. CDR3 DNA: TGCGCCAGCAGTCAGGGGAACTATGGCTACACCTTC. It encodes CASSQGNYGYTF.

The rearrangement uses TRBV4-1 and TRBJ1-3; possible D gene TRBD1, 5 bases. This CDR3 comprises 12 residues. Trimming took off 7 bases at V and 2 bases at J, with 6 bases between the two ends. Germline CDR1 is MGHRA and CDR2 is YSYEKL. DNA for the CDR3: TGCGCCAGCAAGGGGCCTGGAAACACCATATATTTT. Protein sequence: CASKGPGNTIYF.